This is a list of T cell receptor beta chains from one sample in a study of blood T cell repertoires in COVID-19. Measured with immunoSEQ multiplex PCR; TCRdb has only the in-frame clones, and not every one. The sample records approximately 170,000 clones, 70% to 80% being singletons. Sequenced material: PBMCs or T cells enriched from blood (not recorded which). The source of these receptors is a woman in her seventies in a cohort exposed to, infected with or recovered from COVID-19 (not recorded which). Each CDR3 is given with its conserved first and last residue. D genes are given only for firm matches. Clone size is shown for a subset of rows, as once, few, many or a class of expanded clone.

TRBV7-2,NA,TRBJ1-5,NA,TGTGCCAGCAGCCCGGACAGAAATCAGCCCCAGCATTTT,CASSPDRNQPQHF
TRBV7-2,few,TRBJ2-7,TRBD2,TGTGCCAGCAGCTCCCCGGCTAGCGGTCGCTACGAGCAGTACTTC,CASSSPASGRYEQYF
TRBV28,once,TRBJ1-6,NA,TGTGCCAGCTCCCCATTCCCATCAACAGGGAAGGTGAATTCACCCCTCCACTTT,CASSPFPSTGKVNSPLHF
TRBV6-2/TRBV6-3,NA,TRBJ2-3,NA,TGTGCCAGCAGTCATACAGATACGCAGTATTTT,CASSHTDTQYF
TRBV5-1,NA,TRBJ2-7,TRBD1,TGCGCCAGCAGCTGGACAGGGTCCTCCTACGAGCAGTACTTC,CASSWTGSSYEQYF
TRBV7-3,NA,TRBJ2-3,NA,TGTGCCAGCAGCCTACTAGGAGCTTGGACAGATACGCAGTATTTT,CASSLLGAWTDTQYF
TRBV7-9,NA,TRBJ2-5,TRBD2,TGTGCCAGCAGCTCATCACGGGGGGGAGAGACCCAGTACTTC,CASSSSRGGETQYF
TRBV4-1,NA,TRBJ1-1,TRBD1,TGCGCCAGCAGTCGCGACAGGGACACTGAAGCTTTCTTT,CASSRDRDTEAFF
TRBV18,few,TRBJ1-6,NA,TGTGCCAGCTCACCAACCACCTGGCGTGCCGGGGATTCACCCCTCCACTTT,CASSPTTWRAGDSPLHF
TRBV5-1,NA,TRBJ2-7,NA,TGCGCCAGCAGCTTTATGGGCAGAACCTACGAGCAGTACTTC,CASSFMGRTYEQYF
TRBV3-1/TRBV3-2,few,TRBJ1-2,NA,TGTGCCAGCAGCCAACTAGGGAGGGAAGGCTACACCTTC,CASSQLGREGYTF
TRBV10-3,NA,TRBJ2-7,TRBD1,TGTGCCATCAGTGAACAAGGACAGGGAACCTACGAGCAGTACTTC,CAISEQGQGTYEQYF
TRBV2,NA,TRBJ2-3,NA,TGTGCCAGCAGTGAATGGCGGCCAAGCACAGATACGCAGTATTTT,CASSEWRPSTDTQYF
TRBV2,NA,TRBJ2-1,TRBD2,TGTGCCAGCAGTGTTAGCGGGAGGGCCTCCAATGAGCAGTTCTTC,CASSVSGRASNEQFF
TRBV24-1,NA,TRBJ2-2,NA,TGTGCCACCGGAGGGAACACCGGGGAGCTGTTTTTT,CATGGNTGELFF
TRBV27,once,TRBJ2-7,TRBD2,TGTGCCAGCAGTTTGGGGTTGGTAGCGGGAGATGGTTACGAGCAGTACTTC,CASSLGLVAGDGYEQYF
TRBV2,NA,TRBJ2-1,TRBD2,TGTGCCAGCAACCTAGCGGGATACAATGAGCAGTTCTTC,CASNLAGYNEQFF
TRBV28,NA,TRBJ1-5,TRBD1,TGTGCCAGCAGGGCCGCGCCGGGACAGGGGATTCAGCCCCAGCATTTT,CASRAAPGQGIQPQHF
TRBV21-1,NA,TRBJ2-7,NA,TGTGCCAGCAGCAAAGGAGAGGGGAGGACTTCGGTCTACGAGCAGTACTTC,CASSKGEGRTSVYEQYF
TRBV9,few,TRBJ2-3,NA,TGTGCCAGCACCTCGACCTGGGGCTCTGTGGGTGATACGCAGTATTTT,CASTSTWGSVGDTQYF
TRBV6-5,NA,TRBJ2-3,NA,TGTGCCAGCAGGGATTGGGCAGGGGCAGGGGATACGCAGTATTTT,CASRDWAGAGDTQYF
TRBV18,NA,TRBJ2-7,NA,TGTGCCAGCTCCCGAATGGGACTACAGGGCGAGCAGTACTTC,CASSRMGLQGEQYF
TRBV7-8,NA,TRBJ1-2,TRBD1,TGTGCCAGCAGCTCGTCCCCCTCGGGACAGGCTAACTATGGCTACACCTTC,CASSSSPSGQANYGYTF
TRBV9,NA,TRBJ1-1,NA,TGTGCCAGCAGCGTAGCTCCCAACACTGAAGCTTTCTTT,CASSVAPNTEAFF
TRBV6-1,NA,TRBJ1-1,NA,TGTGCCAGCAGTGAAGGGACAACGGCGGCGACTTTCTTT,CASSEGTTAATFF
TRBV28,NA,TRBJ1-5,NA,TGTGCCAGCAGACACAGGAATCAGCCCCAGCATTTT,CASRHRNQPQHF
TRBV13,NA,TRBJ2-4,TRBD2,TGTGCCAGCAGCCAAACAATGAAGGGAGGGAAGAGGGACATTCAGTACTTC,CASSQTMKGGKRDIQYF
TRBV12-3/TRBV12-4,NA,TRBJ1-6,NA,TGTGCCAGCAGTTTCGGGAATTCACCCCTCCACTTT,CASSFGNSPLHF
TRBV4-2,NA,TRBJ1-6,TRBD1,TGTGCCAGCAGCCCAGTGTGGGACAGGGGGAATTCACCCCTCCACTTT,CASSPVWDRGNSPLHF
TRBV25-1,NA,TRBJ2-3,TRBD1,TGTGCCAGCAGTGAGGAACAGGGGGCTGAAGATACGCAGTATTTT,CASSEEQGAEDTQYF
TRBV3-1/TRBV3-2,NA,TRBJ2-3,TRBD2,TGTGCCAGCAGCCAATCCATAGCGGGAGATACGCAGTATTTT,CASSQSIAGDTQYF
TRBV14,NA,TRBJ1-2,TRBD1,TGTGCCAGCAGCCAACAGGGGGCTGGTTATGGCTACACCTTC,CASSQQGAGYGYTF
TRBV9,NA,TRBJ2-3,TRBD2,TGTGCCAGCAGCGTATTCGGGGGGAGCACAGATACGCAGTATTTT,CASSVFGGSTDTQYF
TRBV30,NA,TRBJ2-7,NA,TGTGCCTGGAGTGTACTAGGACTCTCCGTGACGGAGCAGTACTTC,CAWSVLGLSVTEQYF
TRBV5-1,few,TRBJ1-3,TRBD1,TGCGCCAGCAGCGACGACAGGGGCTCTGGAAACACCATATATTTT,CASSDDRGSGNTIYF
TRBV24-1,NA,TRBJ1-2,TRBD1,TGTGCCACCTCCCCACCCGACAGGGGTTATGGCTACACCTTC,CATSPPDRGYGYTF
TRBV7-9,NA,TRBJ2-5,NA,TGTGCCAGCAGCCGGGATTCCGAGACCCAGTACTTC,CASSRDSETQYF
TRBV18,NA,TRBJ1-2,NA,TGTGCCAGCTCACCACCCCACACCTATGGCTACACCTTC,CASSPPHTYGYTF
TRBV28,NA,TRBJ1-4,NA,TGTGCCAGCAGACGGACAGCGGATGAAAAACTGTTTTTT,CASRRTADEKLFF
TRBV3-1/TRBV3-2,NA,TRBJ2-3,TRBD1,TGTGCCAGCAGCCCGTTTGGACAGGGGCCAGATACGCAGTATTTT,CASSPFGQGPDTQYF
TRBV6-2/TRBV6-3,NA,TRBJ1-1,TRBD1,TGTGCCAGCAGTTACCGACAGGGGGTGGGTACTGAAGCTTTCTTT,CASSYRQGVGTEAFF